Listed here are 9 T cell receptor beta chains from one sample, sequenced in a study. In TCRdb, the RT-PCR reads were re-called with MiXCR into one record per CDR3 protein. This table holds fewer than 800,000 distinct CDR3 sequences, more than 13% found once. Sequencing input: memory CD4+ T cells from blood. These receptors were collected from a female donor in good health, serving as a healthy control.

Written as DNA, the CDR3 is TGCAGTGCTCGGGGGATAATCTCCTACGAGCAGTACTTC. This sequence encodes CSARGIISYEQYF. This chain joins TRBV20-1 and TRBJ2-7; the D gene is possibly TRBD2 (6 bases). The V end lost 5 bases, the J end lost 0 bases, and 11 bases lay between the germline ends. Germline CDR1 and CDR2: DFQATT and SNEGSKA (reference sequence). This CDR3 spans 13 amino acids.

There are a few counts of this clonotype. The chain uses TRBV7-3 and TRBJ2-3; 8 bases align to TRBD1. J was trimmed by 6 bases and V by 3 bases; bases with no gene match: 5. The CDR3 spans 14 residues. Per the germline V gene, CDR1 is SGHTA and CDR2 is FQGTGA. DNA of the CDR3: TGTGCCAGCAGCTTGGGACAGGAGATGGATACGCAGTATTTT. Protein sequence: CASSLGQEMDTQYF.

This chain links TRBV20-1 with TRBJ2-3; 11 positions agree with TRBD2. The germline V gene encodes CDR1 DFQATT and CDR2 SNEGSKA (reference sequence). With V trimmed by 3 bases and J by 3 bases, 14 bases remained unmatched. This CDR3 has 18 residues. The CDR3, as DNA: TGCAGTGCTAGGGACCTCTATGAACTAGCGGGAGATACAGATACGCAGTATTTT. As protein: CSARDLYELAGDTDTQYF.

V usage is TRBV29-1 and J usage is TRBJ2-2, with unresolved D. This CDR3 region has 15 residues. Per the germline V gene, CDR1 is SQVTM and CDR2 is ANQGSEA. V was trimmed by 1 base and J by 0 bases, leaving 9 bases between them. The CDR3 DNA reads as TGCAGCGTTGAAGCGGGCCGAACGAACACCGGGGAGCTGTTTTTT. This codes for CSVEAGRTNTGELFF.

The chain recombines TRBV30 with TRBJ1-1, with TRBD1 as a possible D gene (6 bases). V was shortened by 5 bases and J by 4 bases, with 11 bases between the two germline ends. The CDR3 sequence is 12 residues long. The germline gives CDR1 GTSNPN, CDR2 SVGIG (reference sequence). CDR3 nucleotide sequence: TGTGCCTGGGGCGAGGGGGGCACTGAAGCTTTCTTT. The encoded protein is CAWGEGGTEAFF.

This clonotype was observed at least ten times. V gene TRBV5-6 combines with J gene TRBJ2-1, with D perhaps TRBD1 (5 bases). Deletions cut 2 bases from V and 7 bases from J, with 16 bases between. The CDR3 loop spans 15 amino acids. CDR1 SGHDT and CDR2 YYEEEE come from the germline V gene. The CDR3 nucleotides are TGTGCCAGCAGCTTCGAAACAGGACCCTTTAATGAGCAGTTCTTC. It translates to CASSFETGPFNEQFF.

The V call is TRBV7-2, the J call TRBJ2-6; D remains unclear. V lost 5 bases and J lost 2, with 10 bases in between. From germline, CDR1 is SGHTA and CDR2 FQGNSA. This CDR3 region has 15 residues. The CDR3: CASSPNMAGANVLTF. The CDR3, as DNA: TGTGCCAGCAGCCCGAACATGGCTGGGGCCAACGTCCTGACTTTC.

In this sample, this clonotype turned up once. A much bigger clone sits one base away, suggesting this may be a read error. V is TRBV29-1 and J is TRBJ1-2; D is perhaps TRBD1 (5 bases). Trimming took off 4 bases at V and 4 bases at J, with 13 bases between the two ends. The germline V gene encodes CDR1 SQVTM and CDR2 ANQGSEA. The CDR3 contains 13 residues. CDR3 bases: TGCAGCGTTGGATCCGGGGACCTCTATGGCTACACCTTC. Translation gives CSVGSGDLYGYTF.

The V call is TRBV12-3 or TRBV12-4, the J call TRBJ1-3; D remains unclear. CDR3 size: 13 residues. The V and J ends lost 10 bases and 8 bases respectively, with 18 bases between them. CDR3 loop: CAIAGQSLHTIYF. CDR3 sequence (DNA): TGTGCCATCGCGGGCCAATCCCTACACACCATATATTTT.